One sample yielded the 20 T cell receptor beta chains listed below, sequenced in a study of T-cell memory formation after mild COVID-19. Each CDR3 protein is one row after TCRdb ran MiXCR on the 5' RACE reads. Among about 450,000 distinct CDR3 sequences listed, under 25% were seen once. The specimen sequenced was PBMCs or a T cell subset sorted from them (not recorded which). The receptors were gathered from an adult woman who had mild COVID-19 (a few samples of this study predate the infection). Cell type and time point are not known.

This clonotype was seen many times. The V call is TRBV20-1, the J call TRBJ1-2; D call uncertain. Trimming cost V 1 base and J 0 bases, with 0 bases left between them. The germline gives CDR1 DFQATT, CDR2 SNEGSKA (reference sequence). CDR3 size: 11 residues. CDR3 DNA: TGCAGTGCTAGAGCTAACTATGGCTACACCTTC. It yields the protein CSARANYGYTF.

This sequence joins TRBV3-1 and TRBJ1-3; D unresolved. The CDR3 sequence is 14 residues long. Germline CDR1 LGHDT, CDR2 YNNKEL (reference sequence). The V gene lost 1 base and the J gene lost 4 bases, with 8 bases spanning the gap. The CDR3 spells CASSQGGFGNTIYF. The CDR3 DNA reads TGTGCCAGCAGCCAAGGGGGTTTCGGAAACACCATATATTTT.

This clonotype was found a few times. The chain carries TRBV7-9 and TRBJ2-1; 11 nucleotides match TRBD2. The CDR3 runs 19 residues. Per the germline V gene, CDR1 is SEHNR and CDR2 is FQNEAQ (reference sequence). V shed 4 bases and J 4 bases; nucleotides not matched to a gene: 15. The CDR3 nucleotides are TGTGCCAGCAGCTCTTCACTAGCGGGAGACCGCAAGGGATACAATGAGCAGTTCTTC. This translates into CASSSSLAGDRKGYNEQFF.

This clonotype was observed a few times. The J gene is TRBJ2-3, the V gene TRBV3-1, with D maybe TRBD2 (6 bases). The CDR3 runs 15 residues. Germline V lookup: CDR1 LGHDT, CDR2 YNNKEL (reference sequence). Trimming stripped 4 bases from V and 2 bases from J, with 13 bases between. The CDR3 coding sequence is TGTGCCAGCAGCCTCCGCCGGGAGAACACAGATACGCAGTATTTT. Translating gives CASSLRRENTDTQYF.

This clonotype was recorded a few times. The chain has TRBV6-1 and TRBJ2-7; D might be TRBD2 (7 bases). V dropped 5 bases and J dropped 6 bases, with 14 bases sitting between them. The V gene's germline CDR1 is MNHNS and CDR2 SASEGT. This CDR3 has 13 amino acids. The CDR3 is CASSKGGVSEQYF. The CDR3 DNA reads TGTGCCAGCAGTAAAGGGGGGGTAAGCGAGCAGTACTTC.

This clonotype was counted between two and nine times. The chain joins TRBV7-2 to TRBJ2-2; no definite D call. CDR3 size: 12 residues. V lost 6 bases, J lost 7 bases, and 9 bases lay in between. Germline values: CDR1 SGHTA, CDR2 FQGNSA. The CDR3 DNA sequence: TGTGCCAGCAGACTCTTAAGCGGGGAGCTGTTTTTT. Protein: CASRLLSGELFF.

The chain uses TRBV7-2 and TRBJ2-1; 9 bases line up with TRBD2. The CDR3 extends over 14 amino acids. Germline V gene data show CDR1 as SGHTA and CDR2 as FQGNSA. After removal of 1 base from V and 14 bases from J, the junction contained 9 bases not matched to a gene. The CDR3 is CASSLETAGGTEFF. The CDR3 DNA is TGTGCCAGCAGCTTAGAAACGGCGGGAGGGACCGAGTTCTTC. Full variable domain (remainder filled in from reference TRBV7-2 and TRBJ2-1): GAGVSQSPSNKVTEKGKDVELRCDPISGHTALYWYRQSLGQGLEFLIYFQGNSAPDKSGLPSDRFSAERTGGSVSTLTIQRTQQEDSAVYLCASSLETAGGTEFFGPGTRLTVL.

With respect to this clonotype: A read error may account for a junction end that differs from germline. The chain carries TRBV12-3 or TRBV12-4 and TRBJ2-5; TRBD2 aligns across 9 bases. The CDR3 totals 15 residues. The CDR3: CASCLTSGDQETQYF. CDR3 coding DNA: TGTGCCAGCTGTTTGACTAGCGGTGATCAAGAGACCCAGTACTTC.

The rearrangement links TRBV5-1 to TRBJ2-2, with D perhaps matching TRBD1 (6 bases). The germline gives CDR1 SGHRS, CDR2 YFSETQ. The CDR3 length is 15 residues. V lost 5 bases and J lost 1, with 12 bases in between. For the CDR3, the DNA is TGCGCCAGCAGTTTTTCGACAGGGAACACCGGGGAGCTGTTTTTT. It translates to CASSFSTGNTGELFF.

The V and J genes are TRBV20-1 and TRBJ2-7; D call uncertain. Per germline, CDR1 DFQATT and CDR2 SNEGSKA (reference sequence). This CDR3 has 11 residues. Trimming took off 6 bases at V and 5 bases at J, with 11 bases between the two ends. This CDR3 is CSATTQHEQYF. CDR3 nucleotide sequence: TGCAGTGCCACCACCCAGCACGAGCAGTACTTC.

This clonotype came up a few times. Mismatch with germline at one junction end may stem from a read error. The rearrangement joins TRBV12-3 or TRBV12-4 to TRBJ2-1; 10 bases are a match to TRBD2. CDR3 length: 16 amino acids. CDR3 nucleotides: TGTGCCAGCAGTCTAGCGGGAGAGAGCTCCTACAATGAGCAGTTCTTC. This codes for CASSLAGESSYNEQFF.

This clonotype was counted at least ten times. This chain connects TRBV20-1 to TRBJ2-1, with D perhaps TRBD2 (6 bases). CDR1 is DFQATT, CDR2 SNEGSKA, per germline (reference sequence). Trimming pared 7 bases from V and 5 bases from J, leaving 12 bases between. This CDR3 is built from 12 residues. The CDR3: CSVRGRDNEQFF. Written as DNA, the CDR3 is TGCAGTGTGCGGGGCCGCGACAATGAGCAGTTCTTC.

The chain carries TRBV12-3 or TRBV12-4 and TRBJ1-1, with 8 bases aligning to TRBD1. The CDR3 is made up of 14 amino acids. V lost 4 bases, J lost 7 bases, and 8 bases stayed unmatched. The CDR3 nucleotides read TGTGCCAGCAGTTCACGACAGGGGCTGGTTGAAGCTTTCTTT. Translation gives CASSSRQGLVEAFF.

This chain connects TRBV23-1 to TRBJ1-1; TRBD1 is a possible D gene (5 bases). TRBV23-1 has ORF status, its function being uncertain. V dropped 0 bases and J dropped 1 base, with 12 bases sitting between them. This CDR3 spans 16 amino acids. The CDR3 DNA follows: TGCGCCAGCAGTCAATCGAACGATAGGGGGAACACTGAAGCTTTCTTT. The encoded protein is CASSQSNDRGNTEAFF.

This clonotype was seen a handful of times. The V gene is TRBV10-3, the J gene TRBJ2-5; 10 bases fit TRBD1. V trimming: 4 bases; J trimming: 4 bases; junction bases outside the gene matches: 12. Germline assignment: CDR1 ENHRY and CDR2 SYGVKD. The CDR3 has 17 residues. DNA for the CDR3: TGTGCCATCAGTGCCAGCCCGGGACAGGGGAGCTCAGAGACCCAGTACTTC. Translated: CAISASPGQGSSETQYF.

The chain uses TRBV4-1 and TRBJ2-3; 10 bases match TRBD1. The trim removed 3 bases at V and 4 bases at J, leaving 10 bases unmatched. In germline, CDR1 is MGHRA, CDR2 YSYEKL. The CDR3 extends over 17 amino acids. CDR3 DNA: TGCGCCAGCAGCCAGCCATCCGGGACAGGGGTGGCAGATACGCAGTATTTT. This sequence encodes CASSQPSGTGVADTQYF.

The chain combines TRBV7-8 with TRBJ2-5, with 7 bases aligning to TRBD2. Germline CDR1 and CDR2: SGHVS and FQNEAQ. There are 14 residues in the CDR3. V dropped 0 bases and J dropped 4; count of bases not matched to a gene: 2. The CDR3 nucleotides read TGTGCCAGCAGCTTAGCTAGCGGGCCAGAGACCCAGTACTTC. Its translation is CASSLASGPETQYF.

This clonotype turned up a few times. The rearrangement joins TRBV5-1 to TRBJ2-1; weak D call: TRBD1 (6 bases). Germline V gene lookup returns CDR1 SGHRS and CDR2 YFSETQ. Trimming took off 3 bases at V and 7 bases at J, with 11 bases between the two ends. This CDR3 contains 13 residues. The CDR3 is CASSSSQGNEQFF. In DNA, the CDR3 is TGCGCCAGCAGCTCCTCTCAGGGGAATGAGCAGTTCTTC.

The V gene is TRBV25-1, the J gene TRBJ1-2, with D uncertain. V was trimmed by 2 bases and J by 4 bases, leaving 8 bases between them. Germline CDR1 is MGHDK and CDR2 is SYGVNS. The CDR3 consists of 13 residues. CDR3 sequence (DNA): TGTGCCAGCAGTGAAAGGAGAGGCTATGGCTACACCTTC. Translation gives CASSERRGYGYTF.

This clonotype was recorded once. V and J are TRBV7-9 and TRBJ2-1; 10 nucleotides line up with TRBD2. CDR1 and CDR2 (germline): SEHNR, FQNEAQ (reference sequence). There are 19 residues in the CDR3. With 1 base clipped from V and 0 bases from J, the junction kept 9 bases outside the gene matches. The CDR3: CASSLVPGSGRASYNEQFF. In DNA form, the CDR3 reads TGTGCCAGCAGCTTAGTACCGGGAAGCGGGAGGGCCTCCTACAATGAGCAGTTCTTC.